This section outlines one TCR beta chain sequence together with its context. What it recognizes is unknown. This sample was taken from a study of cytomegalovirus exposure and HLA in healthy donors. It was with 60 Vbeta and 13 Jbeta primers that the PCR ran. The assay was immunoSEQ multiplex PCR, and TCRdb's table has in-frame clones only and misses some. The sample consists of over 85,000 clones, under 85% of them appearing once. Study results and caveats: The productive fraction for most TCR beta V segments was about 90% or about 30% in an earlier analysis.

V was clipped by 4 bases and J by 5 bases, with 14 bases between them. CDR3 length: 14 residues. Germline CDR1 is MGHRA and CDR2 is YSYEKL. Sequenced material: PBMCs. The source of this sequence is a man aged 35-49 years in good health and CMV-seronegative. This chain connects TRBV4-1 to TRBJ2-5; perhaps TRBD2 as D (7 bases). CDR3 protein: CASSPGGPWETQYF. The CDR3 DNA reads as TGCGCCAGCAGCCCCGGGGGGCCGTGGGAGACCCAGTACTTC.